These 26 T cell receptor beta chains were all obtained from the same sample, sequenced in a study of vaccination and CD4 T cells after COVID-19. The Oncomine TCR Beta short-read assay sequenced DNA from cultured CD4+ T cells. From the PCR reads, TCRdb called clonotypes with MiXCR, one entry per CDR3 protein. The sample holds more than 15,000 distinct CDR3 sequences; under 60% are singletons and the top ten take approximately 11%. Stated treatment: roughly 10-day PBMC culture with coronavirus spike peptide pools or control peptides (ViraFEST assay). These receptors are not linked to any known antigen. Specimen: CD4+ T cells from blood, cultured in vitro. These receptors were taken from a human donor who had recovered from COVID-19.

The V and J genes are TRBV20-1 and TRBJ2-2; D is uncertain. The CDR3 is 16 amino acids. CDR1 and CDR2 from the germline V gene are DFQATT and SNEGSKA (reference sequence). Trimming cost V 0 bases and J 0 bases, with 11 bases left between them. The DNA for the CDR3 is TGCAGTGCTAGAGATTACGGTAAAGCGAACACCGGGGAGCTGTTTTTT. Translated, it gives CSARDYGKANTGELFF.

For this clonotype: The germline gene is not matched at one end of the junction; a read error may be the cause. The chain is built from TRBV5-3 and TRBJ2-1; TRBD2 matches 8 bases. TRBV5-3 is given ORF status, its function remaining uncertain. The CDR3 has 17 residues. The CDR3 here is CASSFLTSGSGYNEQFF. The CDR3 region has the DNA TGTGCCAGCAGCTTCTTAACGAGCGGGAGTGGGTACAATGAGCAGTTCTTC.

In this sample, this clonotype turned up once. The rearrangement joins TRBV7-9 to TRBJ2-1, with TRBD1 as a possible D gene (6 bases). The CDR3 consists of 14 residues. Germline V gene sequence: CDR1 SEHNR, CDR2 FQNEAQ (reference sequence). V lost 5 bases and J lost 4, with 12 bases in between. The chain's CDR3 is CASSAQDSYNEQFF. The CDR3 coding sequence is TGTGCCAGCAGCGCCCAGGACAGTTACAATGAGCAGTTCTTC.

The genes are TRBV19 and TRBJ1-2; D gene ambiguous. The CDR3 contains 14 residues. The ends were cut back, 5 bases at V and 2 bases at J, with 12 bases in the middle. The V gene's germline CDR1 is LNHDA and CDR2 SQIVND (reference sequence). In DNA, the CDR3 is TGTGCCAGTAGTTCCTACACGGGGAACTATGGCTACACCTTC. Translating it yields CASSSYTGNYGYTF. The whole variable domain, filled in from reference TRBV19 and TRBJ1-2, reads DGGITQSPKYLFRKEGQNVTLSCEQNLNHDAMYWYRQDPGQGLRLIYYSQIVNDFQKGDIAEGYSVSREKKESFPLTVTSAQKNPTAFYLCASSSYTGNYGYTFGSGTRLTVV.

This clonotype was counted a single time. This rearrangement joins TRBV11-3 to TRBJ2-1, with D possibly being TRBD1 (6 bases). Germline loops: CDR1 SGHNT, CDR2 YENEEA. V lost 4 bases and J lost 6, with 16 bases in between. The CDR3 loop spans 15 amino acids. The CDR3 DNA reads as TGTGCCAGCAGCTCAAGCGCACTAGGGGGCAATGAGCAGTTCTTC. Protein: CASSSSALGGNEQFF.

The count of this clonotype is one. The chain combines TRBV15 with TRBJ1-5, with D tentatively TRBD1 (5 bases). The V gene lost 0 bases and the J gene lost 4 bases, with 13 bases spanning the gap. The length of the CDR3 is 16 residues. Looked up from germline, CDR1 is LNHNV and CDR2 is YYDKDF (reference sequence). CDR3 sequence reads: CATSRDLPGANQPQHF. In DNA form, the CDR3 reads TGTGCCACCAGCAGAGATCTCCCCGGGGCTAATCAGCCCCAGCATTTT.

Comment on this clonotype: Germline is not matched at one junction end, which may reflect a read error. This chain uses TRBV9 with TRBJ1-2, with TRBD1 as a possible D gene (5 bases). CDR1 and CDR2 (germline): SGDLS, YYNGEE. The CDR3 length is 14 residues. As DNA, the CDR3 is TGTGCCAGCGGCGTCGACCGAGTTGGGGCTGGCTACACCTTC. As protein: CASGVDRVGAGYTF.

The chain is built from TRBV15 and TRBJ1-5; 11 nucleotides agree with TRBD1. Trimming removed 5 bases from V and 0 bases from J; junction bases left unmatched: 9. CDR3 size: 18 residues. Germline V gene lookup returns CDR1 LNHNV and CDR2 YYDKDF (reference sequence). The CDR3 loop is CATSFGTGGWSSNQPQHF. The CDR3 bases are TGTGCCACCAGCTTTGGGACAGGGGGTTGGAGTAGCAATCAGCCCCAGCATTTT.

The table lists this clonotype with a few counts. CDR3: CASSLPPGRDTDTQYF. CDR3 nucleotides: TGTGCCAGTAGCCTCCCCCCGGGACGAGACACAGATACGCAGTATTTT. This sequence joins TRBV19 and TRBJ2-3, with D tentatively TRBD1 or TRBD2 (5 bases each). V lost 6 bases and J lost 2, with 18 bases in between. The CDR3 contains 16 residues. Germline V lookup: CDR1 LNHDA, CDR2 SQIVND (reference sequence). Looking up the rest from reference TRBV19 and TRBJ2-3 gives the full variable domain: DGGITQSPKYLFRKEGQNVTLSCEQNLNHDAMYWYRQDPGQGLRLIYYSQIVNDFQKGDIAEGYSVSREKKESFPLTVTSAQKNPTAFYLCASSLPPGRDTDTQYFGPGTRLTVL.

This sequence joins TRBV5-1 and TRBJ2-3, with TRBD2 matching over 7 bases. This CDR3 has 16 amino acids. CDR1 is SGHRS, CDR2 YFSETQ, per germline. V lost 8 bases to trimming and J lost 0 bases; unmatched junction nucleotides: 12. The DNA for the CDR3 is TGCGCCAGTAGGTCTAGCGGAGCTACTAGCACAGATACGCAGTATTTT. This encodes CASRSSGATSTDTQYF. Looking up the rest from reference TRBV5-1 and TRBJ2-3 gives the full variable domain: KAGVTQTPRYLIKTRGQQVTLSCSPISGHRSVSWYQQTPGQGLQFLFEYFSETQRNKGNFPGRFSGRQFSNSRSEMNVSTLELGDSALYLCASRSSGATSTDTQYFGPGTRLTVL.

The genes are TRBV5-6 and TRBJ2-2; the D is unclear. Trimming shortened V by 2 bases and J by 5 bases, and 10 bases separated the two germline ends. Germline V gene sequence: CDR1 SGHDT, CDR2 YYEEEE. The CDR3 covers 14 residues. The CDR3 nucleotides read TGTGCCAGCAGCTTCCCCCTAAATACCGGGGAGCTGTTTTTT. This codes for CASSFPLNTGELFF.

This chain joins TRBV5-1 and TRBJ1-1; D possibly corresponds to TRBD1 (5 bases). CDR3 length equals 14 residues. V was cut by 4 bases and J by 1 base, with 11 bases left in between. CDR1 is SGHRS, CDR2 YFSETQ, per germline. CDR3 DNA sequence: TGCGCCAGCAGCGCGGGGGGATCGAACACTGAAGCTTTCTTT. Translating it yields CASSAGGSNTEAFF.

The chain recombines TRBV24-1 with TRBJ1-1, with a possible D match to TRBD1 (5 bases). This CDR3 comprises 16 residues. V was trimmed by 2 bases and J by 4 bases, leaving 16 bases between them. Looked up from germline, CDR1 is KGHDR and CDR2 is SFDVKD. The CDR3 protein is CATSDSGPAGGTEAFF. The CDR3 DNA sequence: TGTGCCACCAGTGATTCGGGACCCGCGGGGGGCACTGAAGCTTTCTTT.

Here the CDR3 DNA reads TGCAGTGCTAGAGATCCAAGGACTCGCTACAATGAGCAGTTCTTC. Protein: CSARDPRTRYNEQFF. This sequence joins TRBV20-1 and TRBJ2-1; possible D gene TRBD2, 5 bases. The V and J ends lost 0 bases and 3 bases respectively, with 12 bases between them. Germline values: CDR1 DFQATT, CDR2 SNEGSKA (reference sequence). CDR3 length: 15 amino acids.

This clonotype has more than one count but fewer than ten. The V and J genes are TRBV6-1 and TRBJ1-2; D might be TRBD1 (5 bases). The CDR3 extends over 14 amino acids. The ends were cut back, 5 bases at V and 6 bases at J, with 16 bases in the middle. Germline V gene data show CDR1 as MNHNS and CDR2 as SASEGT. The DNA for the CDR3 is TGTGCCAGCAGTCCCTCGTGGGGGGATAATGGCTACACCTTC. As protein: CASSPSWGDNGYTF.

This rearrangement joins TRBV28 to TRBJ1-3; D is unresolved. The ends were cut back, 2 bases at V and 2 bases at J, with 7 bases in the middle. The germline V gene has CDR1 MDHEN and CDR2 SYDVKM. The length of the CDR3 is 14 residues. As DNA, the CDR3 is TGTGCCAGCAGTTTAGGTAATCCTGGAAACACCATATATTTT. Its protein product is CASSLGNPGNTIYF.

This chain links TRBV11-3 with TRBJ2-5; 7 bases map to TRBD1. Germline V gene sequence: CDR1 SGHNT, CDR2 YENEEA. The CDR3 extends over 14 amino acids. V dropped 5 bases and J dropped 2; count of bases not matched to a gene: 5. The CDR3 here is CASSVTGVQETQYF. In nucleotides, the CDR3 is TGTGCCAGCAGCGTTACAGGGGTGCAAGAGACCCAGTACTTC. The variable domain in full, with the rest retrieved from reference TRBV11-3 and TRBJ2-5, is EAGVVQSPRYKIIEKKQPVAFWCNPISGHNTLYWYLQNLGQGPELLIRYENEEAVDDSQLPKDRFSAERLKGVDSTLKIQPAELGDSAVYLCASSVTGVQETQYFGPGTRLLVL.

The chain carries TRBV20-1 and TRBJ2-3, with TRBD2 as a possible D gene (6 bases). Germline V gene data show CDR1 as DFQATT and CDR2 as SNEGSKA (reference sequence). This CDR3 has 17 amino acids. V lost 1 base and J 1 base, leaving 18 bases between the germline ends. The CDR3 spells CSARAGARRGGTDTQYF. CDR3 nucleotide sequence: TGCAGTGCTAGAGCGGGAGCCAGGCGAGGGGGCACAGATACGCAGTATTTT.

The chain employs TRBV2 and TRBJ2-7; D is unresolved. Germline-derived CDR1 and CDR2 are SNHLY and FYNNEI. This CDR3 is built from 11 residues. V lost 2 bases to trimming and J lost 3 bases, with 2 bases between them. CDR3 amino acids: CASSEYYEQYF. The CDR3, as DNA: TGTGCCAGCAGTGAATACTACGAGCAGTACTTC.

This chain joins TRBV19 and TRBJ1-2, with 7 bases aligning to TRBD1. The CDR3 runs 17 residues. Germline assignment: CDR1 LNHDA and CDR2 SQIVND (reference sequence). V lost 3 bases to trimming and J lost 6 bases; unmatched junction nucleotides: 16. CDR3 loop: CASSIRSRGESLDGYTF. The CDR3 DNA follows: TGTGCCAGTAGTATTAGATCCAGGGGGGAGTCTTTGGATGGCTACACCTTC.

The rearrangement links TRBV12-3 or TRBV12-4 to TRBJ2-7; 8 positions agree with TRBD1. CDR3 length: 14 residues. The junction had 12 bases not matched to a gene; V was cut back by 5 bases and J by 9 bases. CDR3 DNA sequence: TGTGCCAGCAGTACAGACAGGGGTCCCGCCCCGCAGTACTTC. Protein: CASSTDRGPAPQYF.

The rearrangement links TRBV20-1 to TRBJ1-6; 7 nucleotides line up with TRBD1. Losses at the gene ends were 6 bases for V and 9 bases for J; bases not matched to a gene: 14. CDR3 length: 15 residues. Germline CDR1 and CDR2: DFQATT and SNEGSKA (reference sequence). Here the CDR3 reads CSAVMTAGGSSPLHF. DNA of the CDR3: TGCAGTGCCGTAATGACGGCAGGGGGTAGTTCACCCCTCCACTTT.

This clonotype came up once. Here the CDR3 reads CASSVSGAAEKLFF. In nucleotides, the CDR3 is TGTGCCAGCAGTGTATCGGGGGCGGCTGAAAAACTGTTTTTT. The chain joins TRBV25-1 to TRBJ1-4, with a weak D call TRBD1 (6 bases). Germline loops: CDR1 MGHDK, CDR2 SYGVNS. The CDR3 covers 14 residues. Trimming took 4 bases from V and 7 from J, leaving 13 bases between them. Drawing the rest from reference TRBV25-1 and TRBJ1-4, the complete variable domain is EADIYQTPRYLVIGTGKKITLECSQTMGHDKMYWYQQDPGMELHLIHYSYGVNSTEKGDLSSESTVSRIRTEHFPLTLESARPSHTSQYLCASSVSGAAEKLFFGSGTQLSVL.

This clonotype came up a few times. The chain recombines TRBV5-4 with TRBJ2-3; 15 nucleotides agree with TRBD2. The germline V gene encodes CDR1 SGHNT and CDR2 YYREEE (reference sequence). The CDR3 sequence is 18 residues long. The V and J ends lost 4 bases and 3 bases, in that order; junction bases with no gene match: 9. The CDR3 nucleotides read TGTGCCAGCAGCCCCGGACTAGCGGGAGGGCCGGTGACAGATACGCAGTATTTT. Its protein product is CASSPGLAGGPVTDTQYF.

The rearrangement uses TRBV20-1 and TRBJ2-5, with TRBD2 as a possible D gene (6 bases). The CDR3 loop spans 11 amino acids. Between the trimmed V and J ends, which lost 6 bases and 5 bases, there was a span of 10 bases. Germline V gene lookup returns CDR1 DFQATT and CDR2 SNEGSKA (reference sequence). The CDR3 protein is CSANRGETQYF. DNA of the CDR3: TGCAGTGCGAATCGGGGGGAGACCCAGTACTTC.

This clonotype has a handful of counts. The chain is built from TRBV28 and TRBJ1-6, with D tentatively TRBD1 (6 bases). Germline V lookup: CDR1 MDHEN, CDR2 SYDVKM. V was cut by 3 bases and J by 9 bases, with 12 bases left in between. The CDR3 is 14 amino acids. The CDR3 coding sequence is TGTGCCAGCAGTTTGGGGGGCGCGACTTCACCCCTCCACTTT. As protein: CASSLGGATSPLHF.